The clone carrying this T cell receptor (beta chain) was observed a handful of times. These data are taken from a study of T cell responses to AZD1222 COVID-19 vaccine. Profiled with immunoSEQ multiplex PCR; TCRdb holds only in-frame clones, not every one. The sample shows 140,000 to 150,000 clones, 75% to 85% of them seen only once. The clonotype was recovered from an adult in good health. The material was peripheral blood, obtained on day 0 of MenACWY control vaccination.

This chain's CDR3 is CASSRALGGPEEKLFF. CDR3 DNA sequence: TGCGCCAGCAGCCGGGCGCTAGGGGGTCCCGAAGAAAAACTGTTTTTT. V is TRBV5-1 and J is TRBJ1-4; D is possibly TRBD1 (6 bases). The CDR3 covers 16 residues. V dropped 4 bases and J dropped 8 bases, with 21 bases sitting between them. Germline-derived CDR1 and CDR2 are SGHRS and YFSETQ.